Each of the 3 T cell receptor beta chains below was sequenced from the same sample in a study of blood T cell repertoires in COVID-19. Measured with immunoSEQ multiplex PCR; TCRdb has only the in-frame clones, and not every one. The data hold fewer than 150,000 clones, with about 77% observed a single time. The sample comprised peripheral blood. Receptors were obtained from a man older than 75 with acute or convalescent COVID-19.

This rearrangement joins TRBV6-2 or TRBV6-3 to TRBJ1-2; unclear D gene. Germline V lookup: CDR1 MNHEY, CDR2 SVGEGT. V lost 6 bases, J lost 8 bases, and 16 bases lay in between. This CDR3 spans 13 amino acids. The chain's CDR3 is CASSSVPSGGYTF. As DNA, the CDR3 is TGTGCCAGCAGCTCCGTACCGTCGGGGGGCTACACCTTC.

V usage is TRBV28 and J usage is TRBJ2-7, with 10 bases matching TRBD1. There are 18 residues in the CDR3. Germline values: CDR1 MDHEN, CDR2 SYDVKM. V lost 6 bases, J lost 3 bases, and 17 bases stayed unmatched. CDR3 in amino acids: CASSVLILRQGAGYEQYF. The CDR3 DNA reads as TGTGCCAGCAGCGTACTGATCTTACGACAGGGGGCAGGCTACGAGCAGTACTTC.

This sequence joins TRBV19 and TRBJ1-5; TRBD1 aligns across 7 bases. Per germline, CDR1 LNHDA and CDR2 SQIVND (reference sequence). V trimming: 5 bases; J trimming: 5 bases; junction bases outside the gene matches: 6. The CDR3 is 14 amino acids. CDR3 nucleotides: TGTGCCAGTAGTCATGGACAGGCCTATCAGCCCCAGCATTTT. Amino acids: CASSHGQAYQPQHF.